This TCR beta chain was observed in a study of regulatory T cells in long-lasting Graves disease. Study observations and caveats: Persistent Graves' patients showed a TCR diversity that was lower than that of newly diagnosed ones.

The time point here: persistent/refractory GD, antithyroid drugs over 5 years with positive TRAb. PBMC RNA was the source of the TCR library. Germline loops: CDR1 PRHDT, CDR2 FYEKMQ (reference sequence). After removal of 1 base from V and 4 bases from J, the junction contained 9 bases not matched to a gene. The CDR3 is 16 residues long. This clonotype was detected many times. Its target is not known. iRepertoire HTBI primers and Arm-PCR of CDR3 regions built TCR beta libraries. Via MiXCR, TCRdb re-called the multiplex PCR reads, giving one row per CDR3 protein. The sample has about 470,000 distinct CDR3 sequences, about 20% seen once; the top ten hold approximately 8%.

The sample was peripheral blood mononuclear cells (PBMCs), taken when the disease was refractory, from a patient treated with antithyroid drugs. The TCR sequence derives from a female donor with Graves disease. The chain carries TRBV13 and TRBJ2-5, with TRBD1 matching 7 bases. CDR3 in amino acids: CASSLEPGQKTETQYF. The CDR3 DNA sequence: TGTGCCAGCAGCTTAGAGCCGGGACAGAAGACAGAGACCCAGTACTTC.